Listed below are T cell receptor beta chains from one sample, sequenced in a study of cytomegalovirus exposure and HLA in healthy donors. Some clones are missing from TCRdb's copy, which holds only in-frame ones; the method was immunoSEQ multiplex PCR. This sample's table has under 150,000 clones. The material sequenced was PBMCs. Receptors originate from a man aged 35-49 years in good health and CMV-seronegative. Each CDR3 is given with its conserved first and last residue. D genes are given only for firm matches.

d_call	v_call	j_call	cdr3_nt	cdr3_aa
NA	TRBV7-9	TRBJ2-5	TGTGCCAGCAGCTTCCTCCTGGAGACCCAGTACTTC	CASSFLLETQYF
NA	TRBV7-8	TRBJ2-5	TGTGCCAGCAGCTTAAACCCCCCTGTGGGGACAAGGGAGACCCAGTACTTC	CASSLNPPVGTRETQYF
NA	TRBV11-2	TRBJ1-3	TGTGCCAGCAGCTTAGCATACGGGACTTTTGGAAACACCATATATTTT	CASSLAYGTFGNTIYF
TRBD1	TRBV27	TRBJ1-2	TGTGCCAGCAGCGCGGGAATCGACAGGGGGCACGGCTACACCTTC	CASSAGIDRGHGYTF
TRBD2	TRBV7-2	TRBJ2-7	TGTGCCAGCAGCTTAGTACCTAGCGGGTACAGGGACCACGAGCAGTACTTC	CASSLVPSGYRDHEQYF
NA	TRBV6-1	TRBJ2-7	TGTGCCAGCAGTGAAGCGCGGGGATTCTCCTACGAGCAGTACTTC	CASSEARGFSYEQYF
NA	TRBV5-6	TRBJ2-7	TGTGCCAGCAGCGGCCTTGACAACGAGCAGTACTTC	CASSGLDNEQYF
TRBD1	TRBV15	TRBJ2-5	TGTGCCACCAGCACTCACTGGACAGGGGAAGAAGAGACCCAGTACTTC	CATSTHWTGEEETQYF
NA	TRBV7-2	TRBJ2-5	TGTGCCAGCAGCCCCGAATGGACTCGAGAAGAGACCCAGTACTTC	CASSPEWTREETQYF
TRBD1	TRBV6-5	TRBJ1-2	TGTGCCAGCAGGGGACAGGGGGGCTTTGTGAATGGCTACACCTTC	CASRGQGGFVNGYTF
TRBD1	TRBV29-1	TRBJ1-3	TGCAGCGTAGTCCAGGGGGCGCGAGGAAACACCATATATTTT	CSVVQGARGNTIYF
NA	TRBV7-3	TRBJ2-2	TGTGCCAGCAGCTCGAGACACGCCACCGGGGAGCTGTTTTTT	CASSSRHATGELFF
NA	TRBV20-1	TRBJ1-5	TGCAGTGCAGGGGGTGAACAGCCCCAGCATTTT	CSAGGEQPQHF
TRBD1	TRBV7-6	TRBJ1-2	TGTGCCAGCAGCTTTTGGAGTGGGACAGGGGGCAACTATGGCTACACCTTC	CASSFWSGTGGNYGYTF
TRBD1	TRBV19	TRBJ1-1	TGTGCCAGTACACCGACAGGGGGCGCATGGGCTTTCTTT	CASTPTGGAWAFF
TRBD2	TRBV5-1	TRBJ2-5	TGCGCCAGCAGCCAGGGACTAGCGGGGGGGCGGGAAGAGACCCAGTACTTC	CASSQGLAGGREETQYF
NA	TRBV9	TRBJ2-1	TGTGCCAGCAGCCCGATGGCAGGGTACAATGAGCAGTTCTTC	CASSPMAGYNEQFF
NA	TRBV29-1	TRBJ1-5	TGCAGCGCTTCTTTCGGCAACGGACAGTTCAATCAGCCCCAGCATTTT	CSASFGNGQFNQPQHF
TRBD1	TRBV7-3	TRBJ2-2	TGTGCCAGCAGCCCCGACAGGGGGGGAAACACCGGGGAGCTGTTTTTT	CASSPDRGGNTGELFF
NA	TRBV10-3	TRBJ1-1	TGTGCCATCAGTGTGGGGAGGGGGAACACTGAAGCTTTCTTT	CAISVGRGNTEAFF
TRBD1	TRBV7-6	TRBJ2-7	TGTGCCAGCAGCTTAGGGGGGGGACAGGGGTCCTACGAGCAGTACTTC	CASSLGGGQGSYEQYF
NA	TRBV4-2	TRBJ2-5	TGTGCCAGCAGCAAGGGGTCAGGGGATAGGGAGACCCAGTACTTC	CASSKGSGDRETQYF
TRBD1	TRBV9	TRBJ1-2	TGTGCCAGCAGCACCTTACAGGGGGCAGGGAGGGGCTACACCTTC	CASSTLQGAGRGYTF
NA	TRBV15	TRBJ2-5	TGTGCCACCAGCAGAGATTCGGGGATGCAAGAGACCCAGTACTTC	CATSRDSGMQETQYF